Ten or more counts support the clone carrying this T cell receptor (beta chain). Its target is unknown. In germline, CDR1 is SGHRS, CDR2 YFSETQ. V was cut by 0 bases and J by 2 bases, with 11 bases left in between. The CDR3 loop spans 15 amino acids. The sample is drawn from a study of molecular identifiers for immune sequencing clone quantification. Whole-study results and caveats: Highly expanded clone sizes could be underestimated by identical TCR molecules sharing a barcode.

Naive CD8 library inputs spanned about 17,000 to 1,100,000 sorted cells and 10%, 30% or 50% RNA. Naive CD8 T cells were picked out by sorting for CD8+CD4-CCR7+CD45RA+. Each CDR3 protein is one row after TCRdb ran MiXCR on the PCR reads. This table holds under 650,000 distinct CDR3 sequences, 15% to 20% found once. The TCR was taken from a human donor in good health. Some libraries in this study had Jurkat cell RNA spiked in. The sample taken for sequencing was naive CD8+ T cells from blood, with Jurkat cell RNA spiked in. The sample's subset: FACS-sorted CD8+CD4-CCR7+CD45RA+ naive T cells. The V call is TRBV5-1, the J call TRBJ1-2; D is uncertain. Here the CDR3 DNA reads TGCGCCAGCAGCTTGGAAATATCGCAGAACTATGGCTACACCTTC. It is translated as CASSLEISQNYGYTF.